The 26 T cell receptor beta chains listed next were all sequenced from one sample in a study of early T cells in non-severe SARS-CoV-2 infection. TCRdb recomputed calls from the 5' RACE reads with MiXCR, one row per CDR3 protein. The table records some 46,000 distinct CDR3 sequences, approximately 6.1% of them present only once. What was sequenced was whole blood. These receptors were obtained from an adult who was a healthcare worker with PCR-confirmed SARS-CoV-2 infection or an uninfected control (not recorded which).

A note on this clonotype: This may be a read error: a much more frequent sequence differs by one nucleotide. The rearrangement joins TRBV6-1 to TRBJ2-3, with D perhaps TRBD1 (6 bases). Germline assignment: CDR1 MNHNS and CDR2 SASEGT. The CDR3 spans 14 residues. CDR3 protein: CASGEGPGVNTQYF. The CDR3 nucleotides are TGTGCCAGCGGTGAAGGTCCAGGGGTCAATACGCAGTATTTT.

The DNA of the CDR3 is TGTGCCAGCAGCCGCCCCCCTAGCTTGGAGACCCAGTACTTC. As protein: CASSRPPSLETQYF. The chain recombines TRBV7-9 with TRBJ2-5; D possibly corresponds to TRBD2 (5 bases). The V and J ends lost 5 bases and 5 bases respectively, with 15 bases between them. The CDR3 extends over 14 amino acids. Germline values: CDR1 SEHNR, CDR2 FQNEAQ (reference sequence).

In this sample, this clonotype turned up many times. In DNA, the CDR3 is TGCAGTGCTAGAGATCCCACGACAGACTCCTACGAGCAGTACTTC. Translated, it gives CSARDPTTDSYEQYF. The chain joins TRBV20-1 to TRBJ2-7, with D perhaps TRBD1 (5 bases). Germline assignment: CDR1 DFQATT and CDR2 SNEGSKA (reference sequence). CDR3 length: 15 residues. Trimming took 0 bases from V and 0 from J, leaving 12 bases between them.

This clonotype was observed a handful of times. This chain uses TRBV7-2 with TRBJ2-3; no definite D call. The CDR3 totals 14 residues. Per the germline V gene, CDR1 is SGHTA and CDR2 is FQGNSA. Deletions cut 5 bases from V and 2 bases from J, with 11 bases between. This CDR3 is CASSLGHPTDTQYF. The CDR3 bases are TGTGCCAGCAGCCTCGGGCACCCCACAGATACGCAGTATTTT.

In its sample, this clonotype was seen once. V is TRBV5-1 and J is TRBJ2-5; tentatively, D is TRBD2 (6 bases). V gave up 4 bases and J gave up 0 bases, with 13 bases separating them. The CDR3 is 15 residues long. Germline CDR1 is SGHRS and CDR2 is YFSETQ. The CDR3, as DNA: TGCGCCAGCAGCCGAACCAGGAGGGACCAAGAGACCCAGTACTTC. Translated, it gives CASSRTRRDQETQYF.

This clonotype appeared many times. The chain uses TRBV25-1 and TRBJ2-1; TRBD1 matches at 9 bases. With 5 bases clipped from V and 5 bases from J, the junction kept 13 bases outside the gene matches. The CDR3 runs to 17 residues. Germline V CDR1 and CDR2: MGHDK, SYGVNS. CDR3 region: CASSQTEDRGVDNEQFF. The CDR3 DNA sequence: TGTGCCAGCAGTCAGACCGAGGACAGGGGAGTCGACAATGAGCAGTTCTTC.

This clonotype was counted at least ten times. The chain uses TRBV2 and TRBJ2-2, with D perhaps TRBD1 (5 bases). This CDR3 region has 14 residues. V dropped 1 base and J dropped 5 bases, with 8 bases sitting between them. Germline V gene lookup returns CDR1 SNHLY and CDR2 FYNNEI. The CDR3 DNA reads as TGTGCCAGCAGTGAAGGCAGGGTTACCGGGGAGCTGTTTTTT. This sequence encodes CASSEGRVTGELFF.

This sequence joins TRBV6-6 and TRBJ1-4; D unclear. The V end lost 2 bases, the J end lost 4 bases, and 8 bases lay between the germline ends. CDR1 is MNHNY, CDR2 SVGAGI, per germline (reference sequence). This CDR3 is 14 amino acids long. The CDR3 reads CASSYETYNEKLFF. The DNA for the CDR3 is TGTGCCAGCAGTTACGAGACTTATAATGAAAAACTGTTTTTT.

This clonotype was found many times. The chain combines TRBV6-1 with TRBJ2-3, with D possibly matching TRBD2 (6 bases). This CDR3 has 15 residues. The V gene's germline CDR1 is MNHNS and CDR2 SASEGT. The V and J ends lost 10 bases and 1 base respectively, with 18 bases between them. The DNA of the CDR3 is TGTGCCACCGAGGGCGGGGCTGGTGGCACAGATACGCAGTATTTT. It translates to CATEGGAGGTDTQYF.

This clonotype turned up a few times. The chain couples TRBV5-1 to TRBJ2-7, with TRBD1 identical over 10 bases. Losses at the gene ends were 3 bases for V and 3 bases for J; bases not matched to a gene: 6. The V gene's germline CDR1 is SGHRS and CDR2 YFSETQ. This CDR3 spans 15 amino acids. The CDR3 nucleotides are TGCGCCAGCAGCTCCGGGACAGGGGTTTACTACGAGCAGTACTTC. Translated: CASSSGTGVYYEQYF.

This chain joins TRBV11-3 and TRBJ2-1; D is possibly TRBD1 (7 bases). The length of the CDR3 is 15 residues. CDR1 is SGHNT and CDR2 is YENEEA in the germline V gene. Trimming stripped 5 bases from V and 4 bases from J, with 15 bases between. The CDR3 nucleotides read TGTGCCAGCAGCCACGCTCCAGGGGGGTACAATGAGCAGTTCTTC. Translation: CASSHAPGGYNEQFF.

This clonotype showed up many times. The genes are TRBV24-1 and TRBJ2-1, with a possible D match to TRBD1 (6 bases). Trimming shortened V by 5 bases and J by 0 bases, and 13 bases separated the two germline ends. The CDR3 spans 16 residues. Germline V gene lookup returns CDR1 KGHDR and CDR2 SFDVKD. CDR3 in DNA: TGTGCCACCAGTGTGGCAGGGGTGAGCTCCTACAATGAGCAGTTCTTC. Amino acids: CATSVAGVSSYNEQFF.

This clonotype was counted only a few times. The chain couples TRBV5-4 to TRBJ2-2; no firm D call. CDR3 length: 13 amino acids. CDR1 SGHNT and CDR2 YYREEE come from the germline V gene (reference sequence). Trimming took 4 bases from V and 3 from J, leaving 7 bases between them. The chain's CDR3 is CASSTGHTGELFF. In nucleotides, the CDR3 is TGTGCCAGCAGCACCGGACACACCGGGGAGCTGTTTTTT.

The chain couples TRBV7-3 to TRBJ2-2; 8 bases are a match to TRBD2. The junction had 16 bases not matched to a gene; V was cut back by 0 bases and J by 4 bases. CDR1 and CDR2 from the germline V gene are SGHTA and FQGTGA. The CDR3 contains 20 residues. CDR3 nucleotide sequence: TGTGCCAGCAGCTTAACACTAGCTGGAGGGGGACTAGAGTCCACCGGGGAGCTGTTTTTT. Amino acid sequence: CASSLTLAGGGLESTGELFF.

This clonotype has ten or more counts. V and J are TRBV7-2 and TRBJ2-7, with D perhaps TRBD1 (6 bases). The V and J ends lost 4 bases and 2 bases respectively, with 12 bases between them. The CDR3 consists of 14 residues. Germline lookup yields CDR1 SGHTA and CDR2 FQGNSA. CDR3 sequence: CASSSTRGTYEQYF. CDR3 coding DNA: TGTGCCAGCAGCTCCACCAGGGGTACCTACGAGCAGTACTTC.

This clonotype was detected many times. The J gene is TRBJ1-2, the V gene TRBV13, with D unclear. Germline loops: CDR1 PRHDT, CDR2 FYEKMQ (reference sequence). The CDR3 consists of 16 residues. V was shortened by 1 base and J by 2 bases, with 14 bases between the two germline ends. The CDR3 DNA follows: TGTGCCAGCAGCTTAGAAGTGGGGATGGGGAACTATGGCTACACCTTC. Amino acid sequence: CASSLEVGMGNYGYTF.

The table lists this clonotype with a few counts. The genes are TRBV5-1 and TRBJ2-3; the D is unclear. CDR3 length equals 13 residues. Germline V gene data show CDR1 as SGHRS and CDR2 as YFSETQ. V was pared by 5 bases and J by 0 bases, with 7 bases between. The CDR3 sequence is CASRSVSTDTQYF. The CDR3, as DNA: TGCGCCAGCAGATCCGTAAGCACAGATACGCAGTATTTT. The full variable domain, with the rest looked up from reference TRBV5-1 and TRBJ2-3, is KAGVTQTPRYLIKTRGQQVTLSCSPISGHRSVSWYQQTPGQGLQFLFEYFSETQRNKGNFPGRFSGRQFSNSRSEMNVSTLELGDSALYLCASRSVSTDTQYFGPGTRLTVL.

This clonotype occurred a few times. The genes are TRBV9 and TRBJ2-6; TRBD1 agrees at 8 bases. The V and J ends lost 0 bases and 4 bases, in that order; junction bases with no gene match: 9. The V gene's germline CDR1 is SGDLS and CDR2 YYNGEE. This CDR3 is 18 amino acids long. The CDR3 coding sequence is TGTGCCAGCAGCGTAGTCCCAGGGGGCATTGGCGGGGCCAACGTCCTGACTTTC. The encoded protein is CASSVVPGGIGGANVLTF.

This clonotype was picked up many times. The V gene is TRBV28, the J gene TRBJ2-3; D is undetermined. Per germline, CDR1 MDHEN and CDR2 SYDVKM. This CDR3 contains 13 residues. V lost 5 bases, J lost 0 bases, and 6 bases lay in between. CDR3 in amino acids: CASSAPSTDTQYF. The CDR3 DNA is TGTGCCAGCAGTGCCCCAAGCACAGATACGCAGTATTTT.

The genes are TRBV11-2 and TRBJ2-3; TRBD1 is a possible D gene (5 bases). Germline loops: CDR1 SGHAT, CDR2 FQNNGV. CDR3 size: 15 residues. V was cut by 5 bases and J by 6 bases, with 18 bases left in between. DNA of the CDR3: TGTGCCAGCAGCCCAGGGATGGTTCTTTCTGATACGCAGTATTTT. Translation gives CASSPGMVLSDTQYF.

The chain combines TRBV10-2 with TRBJ2-5, with TRBD1 identical over 8 bases. The length of the CDR3 is 14 residues. Germline CDR1 WSHSY, CDR2 SAAADI. The V and J ends lost 3 bases and 5 bases, in that order; junction bases with no gene match: 5. The CDR3 sequence is CASSDRGPAETQYF. The CDR3 DNA sequence: TGCGCCAGCAGTGACAGGGGGCCGGCGGAGACCCAGTACTTC.

This clonotype showed up many times. The rearrangement joins TRBV6-6 to TRBJ1-1; D unclear. V was cut by 2 bases and J by 6 bases, with 10 bases left in between. This CDR3 has 13 amino acids. Germline CDR1 MNHNY, CDR2 SVGAGI (reference sequence). This chain's CDR3 is CASSYVLEAEAFF. The CDR3 DNA reads as TGTGCCAGCAGTTACGTCCTGGAGGCTGAAGCTTTCTTT.

The J gene is TRBJ2-3, the V gene TRBV6-1, with 10 bases lining up with TRBD2. In germline, CDR1 is MNHNS, CDR2 SASEGT. The V gene end was trimmed by 6 bases and the J gene end by 4 bases; junction bases not matched to a gene: 7. CDR3 length: 15 amino acids. CDR3 residues: CASSASGGGSDTQYF. CDR3 nucleotide sequence: TGTGCCAGCAGCGCTAGCGGGGGAGGGTCAGATACGCAGTATTTT.

The chain links TRBV12-5 to TRBJ1-5; D is unclear. Germline CDR1 and CDR2: LGHNT and FRNRAP. The CDR3 contains 13 residues. Trimming removed 7 bases at V and 6 bases at J, with 13 bases between. CDR3 sequence (DNA): TGTGCTAGTGCCCGGGGAGGGTTTCAGCCCCAGCATTTT. Translating it yields CASARGGFQPQHF.

Of note for this clonotype: The junction differs from germline at one of its ends, possibly a read error. The rearrangement links TRBV7-7 to TRBJ2-5; 9 nucleotides align to TRBD2. This CDR3 comprises 15 residues. The germline CDR1 and CDR2 sequences are SSHAT and FNYEAQ (reference sequence). In DNA form, the CDR3 reads TGTGCTAGCAGCTTCCTAGCGGGGTTCCAAGAGACCCAGTACTTC. Residues: CASSFLAGFQETQYF.

This clonotype was picked up a small number of times. This chain uses TRBV3-1 with TRBJ2-1, with 10 bases lining up with TRBD1. The CDR3 has 15 amino acids. Trimming took 3 bases from V and 9 from J; bases not matched to a gene: 8. Germline V gene lookup returns CDR1 LGHDT and CDR2 YNNKEL (reference sequence). CDR3 residues: CASSQTGTGDTEQFF. CDR3 sequence (DNA): TGTGCCAGCAGCCAGACCGGGACAGGGGATACTGAGCAGTTCTTC.